This TCR beta chain was identified in a study of T cells after yellow fever vaccination. The study, taken as a whole, reports: The CD4 compartment and the CD8 compartment contained a small share of clonotypes in common. Most clones from primary vaccination resurfaced after the booster (around 97% CD4, 75% to 90% CD8). Abundant clonotypes from the bulk population could have been carried over as contaminants into FACS-sorted repertoires.

Remarks on this clonotype: Its antigen remains unidentified.

It was through 5'RACE template switching that TCR cDNA was made, with a universal primer site and UMIs added. TCRdb reprocessed the 5' RACE reads with MiXCR, giving one entry per CDR3 protein. The sample has hundreds of thousands of distinct CDR3 sequences, about a sixth seen once; the top ten hold 15% to 20%. This sequence originates from a man aged 18 to 29 who received the YFV17D yellow fever vaccine. The sequencing here drew on PBMCs, taken 4 to 5 days after the first yellow fever vaccination.

The CDR3 protein is CASSQMLQGVGTDTQYF. Written as DNA, the CDR3 is TGCGCCAGCAGCCAAATGTTACAGGGGGTGGGCACAGATACGCAGTATTTT. V gene TRBV4-3 combines with J gene TRBJ2-3; 8 bases match TRBD1. V shed 2 bases and J 1 base; nucleotides not matched to a gene: 8. CDR1 LGHNA and CDR2 YSLEER come from the germline V gene. The CDR3 is made up of 17 amino acids.